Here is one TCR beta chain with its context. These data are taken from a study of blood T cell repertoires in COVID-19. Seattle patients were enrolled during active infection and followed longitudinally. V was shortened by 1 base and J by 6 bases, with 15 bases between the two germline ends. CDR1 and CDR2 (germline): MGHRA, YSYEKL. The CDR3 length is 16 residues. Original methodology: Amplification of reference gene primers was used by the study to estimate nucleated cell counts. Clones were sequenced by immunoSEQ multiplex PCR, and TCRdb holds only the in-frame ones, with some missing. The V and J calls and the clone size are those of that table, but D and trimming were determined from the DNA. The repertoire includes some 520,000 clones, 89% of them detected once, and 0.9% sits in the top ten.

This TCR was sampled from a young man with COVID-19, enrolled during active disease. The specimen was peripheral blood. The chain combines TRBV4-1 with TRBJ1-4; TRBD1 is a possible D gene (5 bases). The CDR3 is CASSQASLRGYEKLFF. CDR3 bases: TGCGCCAGCAGCCAAGCCTCGCTTAGGGGCTATGAAAAACTGTTTTTT.